This paragraph covers one T cell receptor (beta chain) sequence. The antigen is not known. The data stem from a study of CD8 T cells in Susac syndrome. Points from the study as a whole: That the number of individuals in its TCR sequencing and HLA analysis was relatively small was acknowledged by the study.

Germline-derived CDR1 and CDR2 are MNHNS and SASEGT. This CDR3 has 14 amino acids. V lost 5 bases and J lost 3; bases outside the gene matches: 7. Reverse transcription of about 0.5 to 1 ug RNA was carried out with random hexamers. TCR beta CDR3 was amplified by immunoSEQ multiplex PCR. This amplification extended across 54 Vbeta and 13 Jbeta segments. TCRdb fed the immunoSEQ multiplex PCR reads into MiXCR, producing one record per CDR3 protein. The sample shows 130,000 or so distinct CDR3 sequences, approximately 79% of them seen only once. Sequencing of TCR beta was performed on blood CD8+ T cells and on blood CD4+ T cells. Negative magnetic isolation gave CD8+ and CD4+ cells; FACS enriched CD8+ TEMRA.

This chain links TRBV6-1 with TRBJ2-7, with 7 bases that match TRBD1. The source material was CD8+ T cells from PBMCs. The sequence was collected from a human donor with multiple sclerosis. The CDR3 region is CASSPDRRVYEQYF. The CDR3 DNA reads TGTGCCAGCAGTCCGGACAGGCGAGTCTACGAGCAGTACTTC.